The following is a T cell receptor (beta chain) sequence with its context. The table came from immunoSEQ multiplex PCR; TCRdb's copy has only in-frame clones and leaves some out. In the table there are some 140,000 clones, roughly nine tenths of which are singletons. The data were obtained in a study of cytomegalovirus exposure and HLA in healthy donors. Study context: In a later analysis, it was reported that the 110 or so validation repertoires had been produced on the same platform as the 700 or so repertoires belonging to the first cohort.

CDR3 length: 16 amino acids. CDR1 is SGDLS, CDR2 YYNGEE, per germline. Losses at the gene ends were 4 bases for V and 0 bases for J; bases not matched to a gene: 6. These donors were members of the approximately 110-subject validation cohort, a group separate from the approximately 670-subject first cohort. This chain links TRBV9 with TRBJ2-2; 7 nucleotides line up with TRBD1. Sequenced material: PBMCs. This clonotype was sampled from a young man in good health and CMV-seronegative. The CDR3 sequence: CASSIKGQPNTGELFF. CDR3 sequence (DNA): TGTGCCAGCAGCATCAAGGGACAGCCGAACACCGGGGAGCTGTTTTTT. The full variable domain, its missing parts supplied by reference TRBV9 and TRBJ2-2, is DSGVTQTPKHLITATGQRVTLRCSPRSGDLSVYWYQQSLDQGLQFLIQYYNGEERAKGNILERFSAQQFPDLHSELNLSSLELGDSALYFCASSIKGQPNTGELFFGEGSRLTVL.